Listed below are T cell receptor beta chains from one sample, sequenced in a study of shared clonotypes between healthy human individuals. Clones were read by immunoSEQ multiplex PCR, and TCRdb kept only the in-frame ones, dropping some. The sample lists over 2 million clones; 95% were seen once. Sample: naive CD4+ T cells sorted from blood. These receptors were collected from a man aged 18 to 29 in good health. CDR3s include the opening cysteine and the closing phenylalanine or tryptophan. The D gene is left open where the match is weak. Clone sizes are given selectively: once, few, many, or a class where the clone is expanded.

d_gene,v_gene,abundance,j_gene,CDR3nt,CDR3aa
.,TRBV6-5,.,TRBJ2-2,TGTGCCAGCAGAAGCCGCACCGGGGAGCTGTTTTTT,CASRSRTGELFF
.,TRBV5-1,.,TRBJ2-1,TGCGCCAGCAGCTCCCAACCCCAAAGTGAGTACAATGAGCAGTTCTTC,CASSSQPQSEYNEQFF
.,TRBV30,.,TRBJ1-1,TGTGCCTGGAGTGTACGGCTAGGGGGTTCGACTGAAGCTTTCTTT,CAWSVRLGGSTEAFF
TRBD1,TRBV30,.,TRBJ1-2,TGTGCCTGGATAAGGGACAGGGGAAGCTATGGCTACACCTTC,CAWIRDRGSYGYTF
TRBD1,TRBV7-2,.,TRBJ2-1,TGTGCCAGCAGCTCGGGACAGGGCGGTGAGCAGTTCTTC,CASSSGQGGEQFF
TRBD2,TRBV7-9,.,TRBJ2-3,TGTGCCAGCACGGTTAGCGGGGGGTATCTCACAGATACGCAGTATTTT,CASTVSGGYLTDTQYF
TRBD2,TRBV7-8,.,TRBJ2-7,TGTGCCAGCAAGCCACCCGGGACTAGCGGCGGCGAGCAGTACTTC,CASKPPGTSGGEQYF
.,TRBV19,.,TRBJ2-3,TGTGCCAGTAGTGAAGGGAACTCGGGAGATACGCAGTATTTT,CASSEGNSGDTQYF
.,TRBV2,.,TRBJ1-5,TGTGCCAGCAGCGCAGACTCGGTACGGCCCCAGCATTTT,CASSADSVRPQHF
.,TRBV7-9,.,TRBJ2-5,TGTGCCAGCAGCCCTCAGGGCTTCACGGAGACCCAGTACTTC,CASSPQGFTETQYF
.,TRBV11-2,.,TRBJ2-3,TGTGCCAGCAGCTTAGTGGGGGGCAGGGATACGCAGTATTTT,CASSLVGGRDTQYF
.,TRBV10-2,once,TRBJ1-2,TGCGCCAGCAGTGAGTCAGACTATGGCTACACCTTC,CASSESDYGYTF
.,TRBV11-2,.,TRBJ2-7,TGTGCCAGCAGCTTACAACCCGATCAGACCTCCTACGAGCAGTACTTC,CASSLQPDQTSYEQYF
TRBD2,TRBV7-7,.,TRBJ2-7,TGTGCTAGCAGCTTAGAACAACTAGCGGGGAGGGGCTCCTACGAGCAGTACTTC,CASSLEQLAGRGSYEQYF
.,TRBV30,.,TRBJ1-1,TGTGCCTGGAGGTTCGGCAGGAACACTGAAGCTTTCTTT,CAWRFGRNTEAFF
.,TRBV30,.,TRBJ1-6,TGTGCCTGGAGTGTAACGGGGAAGAAGAACTCACCCCTCCACTTT,CAWSVTGKKNSPLHF
.,TRBV4-1,.,TRBJ2-6,TGCGCCAGCAGCCAGGGGATCTCTGGGGCCAACGTCCTGACTTTC,CASSQGISGANVLTF
TRBD1,TRBV5-1,.,TRBJ1-2,TGCGCCAGCCGCTTTGGGACAGGCGATAACTATGGCTACACCTTC,CASRFGTGDNYGYTF
.,TRBV9,.,TRBJ1-6,TGTGCCAGCAGCGCCGGGAGGCCCAATAATTCACCCCTCCACTTT,CASSAGRPNNSPLHF
TRBD1,TRBV5-1,.,TRBJ2-3,TGCGCCAGCAGCGCGGGACAGGGCGCAGATACGCAGTATTTT,CASSAGQGADTQYF
.,TRBV28,.,TRBJ2-2,TGTGCCAGCCGCGGCGACAGAAACACCGGGGAGCTGTTTTTT,CASRGDRNTGELFF
TRBD2,TRBV5-1,.,TRBJ2-5,TGCGCCAGCAGCTTCTCGCGGAGCGGGGTGGAGACCCAGTACTTC,CASSFSRSGVETQYF
.,TRBV5-1,.,TRBJ2-6,TGCGCCAGCAGCCCCCGGTGGGTGGGGGCAGCTGGGGCCAACGTCCTGACTTTC,CASSPRWVGAAGANVLTF
.,TRBV30,.,TRBJ1-6,TGTGCCTGGAGATTGGGAAATTCACCCCTCCACTTT,CAWRLGNSPLHF
TRBD2,TRBV5-1,.,TRBJ2-1,TGCGCCAGCAGCTACGGCCTAGCGGGGGGTTCGGATGAGCAGTTCTTC,CASSYGLAGGSDEQFF
.,TRBV6-5,.,TRBJ1-3,TGTGCCAGCAGAGAGGGACATACTGGAAACACCATATATTTT,CASREGHTGNTIYF
TRBD1,TRBV7-9,.,TRBJ2-3,TGTGCCAGCAGCTTTCAATACGGCGTGGACAGGGTACCCGATACGCAGTATTTT,CASSFQYGVDRVPDTQYF
TRBD2,TRBV6-9,.,TRBJ2-7,TGTGCCAGCAGTTATAAGGCGGGGGTTGCCTACGAGCAGTACTTC,CASSYKAGVAYEQYF
TRBD1,TRBV6-1,.,TRBJ2-7,TGTGCCAGCAGTAATCCGGGACAGGGGTTGAGAGAGCAGTACTTC,CASSNPGQGLREQYF
.,TRBV30,.,TRBJ2-3,TGTGCCTGGAGCGCAGGGTCAGATACGCAGTATTTT,CAWSAGSDTQYF
TRBD1,TRBV19,few,TRBJ2-7,TGTGCCAGTAGTCGCCCGGGACAGGGATACGAGCAGTACTTC,CASSRPGQGYEQYF
.,TRBV7-9,.,TRBJ2-2,TGTGCCAGCAGCCACCGGACGGGTCTCACCGGGGAGCTGTTTTTT,CASSHRTGLTGELFF
.,TRBV2,.,TRBJ2-1,TGTGCCAGCAGCCTAGTGGATGAGCAGTTCTTC,CASSLVDEQFF
TRBD2,TRBV30,.,TRBJ2-5,TGTGCCTGGAGTTACGGGGGGGCCCAAGAGACCCAGTACTTC,CAWSYGGAQETQYF
.,TRBV19,.,TRBJ1-6,TGTGCCAGTAGTAGTCTGGGCGGGGGCTCAGGTTCACCCCTCCACTTT,CASSSLGGGSGSPLHF
.,TRBV5-1,.,TRBJ2-5,TGCGCCAGCAGCTCCGTTACAGGGCCTCAAGAGACCCAGTACTTC,CASSSVTGPQETQYF
.,TRBV11-2,.,TRBJ2-7,TGTGCCAGCAGCTTAGGGGGACACGACTACGAGCAGTACTTC,CASSLGGHDYEQYF
.,TRBV20-1,once,TRBJ2-7,TGCACCATGCTAGTCCTCCCCCAGTACTTC,CTMLVLPQYF
.,TRBV5-4,.,TRBJ2-7,TGTGCCAGCAGCCCCCAGGACAGGGAGGGGCAGTACTTC,CASSPQDREGQYF
.,TRBV21-1,.,TRBJ2-7,TGTGCCAGCAGCCTAGGTTGTTTGGGCTACGAGCAGTACTTC,CASSLGCLGYEQYF
.,TRBV4-2,.,TRBJ2-7,TGTGCCAGCAGCCCTGATCGGGTTGGGATCCCCTACGAGCAGTACTTC,CASSPDRVGIPYEQYF
.,TRBV18,.,TRBJ2-7,TGTGCCAGCTCCCCTCGCGGTACCCACGAGCAGTACTTC,CASSPRGTHEQYF
.,TRBV21-1,.,TRBJ1-2,TGTGCCAGCAGCTCGTCATATGCAGGGGGCAACTATGGCTACACCTTC,CASSSSYAGGNYGYTF
.,TRBV4-1,.,TRBJ2-5,TGCGCCAGCAGCCCGAAAGGCGGGGGCCTTCAAGAGACCCAGTACTTC,CASSPKGGGLQETQYF
.,TRBV7-9,.,TRBJ2-7,TGTGCCAGCAGCCTGAGCCAGTCCTACGAGCAGTACTTC,CASSLSQSYEQYF
TRBD2,TRBV7-9,once,TRBJ2-1,TGTGCCAGCACCCGAGGACTAGCGGGTGATAATGAGCAGTTCTTC,CASTRGLAGDNEQFF
.,TRBV18,.,TRBJ2-1,TGTGCCAGCTCACCTCCCTCTAGGCCCCGCACGGTTGAGCAGTTCTTC,CASSPPSRPRTVEQFF
.,TRBV4-2,.,TRBJ2-5,TGTGCCAGCAGCCAAGATAAACTAGAACGCCACTTC,CASSQDKLERHF
.,TRBV6-5,.,TRBJ2-2,TGTGCCAGCAGATTATCAGAGGGCACCGGGGAGCTGTTTTTT,CASRLSEGTGELFF
.,TRBV5-4,.,TRBJ1-3,TGTGCCAGCAGCACGGACACATACTCTGGAAACACCATATATTTT,CASSTDTYSGNTIYF
.,TRBV6-7,.,TRBJ2-3,TGTGCCAGCAGTTACGGGGTTGTCCTCACAGATACGCAGTATTTT,CASSYGVVLTDTQYF
.,TRBV7-9,.,TRBJ1-1,TGTGCCAGCAGCTTGGACCGCGGGGTTACTGAAGCTTTCTTT,CASSLDRGVTEAFF
.,TRBV6-5,.,TRBJ1-1,TGTGCCAGCAGGAGGGGGGACACTGAAGCTTTCTTT,CASRRGDTEAFF
.,TRBV7-2,.,TRBJ2-1,TGTGCCAGCAGCTTAGCGGGATGGGCAGCTGAGCAGTTCTTC,CASSLAGWAAEQFF
.,TRBV19,.,TRBJ2-6,TGTGCCAGTAGCCGTACAGGCTCCTCTGGGGCCAACGTCCTGACTTTC,CASSRTGSSGANVLTF